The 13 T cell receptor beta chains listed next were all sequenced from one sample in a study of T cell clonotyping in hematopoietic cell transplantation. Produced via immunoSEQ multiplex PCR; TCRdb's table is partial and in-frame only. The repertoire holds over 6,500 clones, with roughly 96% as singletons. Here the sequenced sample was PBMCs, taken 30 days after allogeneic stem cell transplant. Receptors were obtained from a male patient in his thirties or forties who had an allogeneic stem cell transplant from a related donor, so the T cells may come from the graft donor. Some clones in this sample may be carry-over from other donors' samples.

CDR3 protein: CASSRYNYGYTF. The CDR3 DNA is TGTGCCAGTAGTAGGTATAACTATGGCTACACCTTC. The chain recombines TRBV19 with TRBJ1-2, with no clear D. V dropped 4 bases and J dropped 1 base, with 4 bases sitting between them. This CDR3 contains 12 residues. CDR1 and CDR2 (germline): LNHDA, SQIVND (reference sequence).

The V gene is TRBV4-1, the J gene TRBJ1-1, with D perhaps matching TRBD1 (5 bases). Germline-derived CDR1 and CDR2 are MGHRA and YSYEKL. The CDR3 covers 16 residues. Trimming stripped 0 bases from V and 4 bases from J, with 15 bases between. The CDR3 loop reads CASSQDIWGYLTEAFF. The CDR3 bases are TGCGCCAGCAGCCAAGATATTTGGGGCTATCTCACTGAAGCTTTCTTT.

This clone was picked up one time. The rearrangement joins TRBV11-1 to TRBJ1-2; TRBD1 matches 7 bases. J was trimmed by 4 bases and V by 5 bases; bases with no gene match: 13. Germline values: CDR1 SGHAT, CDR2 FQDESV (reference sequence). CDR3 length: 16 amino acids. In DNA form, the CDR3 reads TGTGCCAGCAGCATCCGAGACAGGGTCAAGGCCTATGGCTACACCTTC. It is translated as CASSIRDRVKAYGYTF.

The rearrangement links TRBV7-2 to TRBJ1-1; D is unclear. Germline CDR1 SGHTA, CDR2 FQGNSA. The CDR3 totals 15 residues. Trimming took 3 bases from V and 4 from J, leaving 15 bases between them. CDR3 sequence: CASSFSRLVSTEAFF. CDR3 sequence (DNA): TGTGCCAGCAGCTTTTCCAGGCTTGTGTCCACTGAAGCTTTCTTT. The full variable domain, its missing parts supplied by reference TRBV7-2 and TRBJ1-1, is GAGVSQSPSNKVTEKGKDVELRCDPISGHTALYWYRQSLGQGLEFLIYFQGNSAPDKSGLPSDRFSAERTGGSVSTLTIQRTQQEDSAVYLCASSFSRLVSTEAFFGQGTRLTVV.

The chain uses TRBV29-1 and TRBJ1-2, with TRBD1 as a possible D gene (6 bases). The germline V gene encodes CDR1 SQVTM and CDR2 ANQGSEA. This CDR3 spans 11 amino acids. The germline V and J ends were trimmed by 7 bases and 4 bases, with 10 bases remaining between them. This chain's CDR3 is CSAMDSYGYTF. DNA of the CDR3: TGCAGCGCTATGGACAGCTATGGCTACACCTTC.

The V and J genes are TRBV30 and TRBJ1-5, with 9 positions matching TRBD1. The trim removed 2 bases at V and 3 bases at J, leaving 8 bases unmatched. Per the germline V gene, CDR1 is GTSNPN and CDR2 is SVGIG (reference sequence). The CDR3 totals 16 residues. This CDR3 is CAWSPRQGVSNQPQHF. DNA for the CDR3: TGTGCCTGGAGTCCTAGACAGGGGGTCTCCAATCAGCCCCAGCATTTT.

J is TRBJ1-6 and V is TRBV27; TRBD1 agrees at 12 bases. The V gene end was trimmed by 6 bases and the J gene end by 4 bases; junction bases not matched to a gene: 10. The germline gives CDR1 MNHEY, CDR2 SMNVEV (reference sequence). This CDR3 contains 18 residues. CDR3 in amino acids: CASSFDGDRGRYNSPLHF. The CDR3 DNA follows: TGTGCCAGCAGCTTCGACGGGGACAGGGGGCGGTATAATTCACCCCTCCACTTT.

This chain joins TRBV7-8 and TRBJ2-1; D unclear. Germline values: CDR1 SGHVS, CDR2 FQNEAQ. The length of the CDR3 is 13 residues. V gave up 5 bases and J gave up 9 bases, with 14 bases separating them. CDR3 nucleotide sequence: TGTGCCAGCAGCCCGATCGGTTTCGTTGAGCAGTTCTTC. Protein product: CASSPIGFVEQFF.

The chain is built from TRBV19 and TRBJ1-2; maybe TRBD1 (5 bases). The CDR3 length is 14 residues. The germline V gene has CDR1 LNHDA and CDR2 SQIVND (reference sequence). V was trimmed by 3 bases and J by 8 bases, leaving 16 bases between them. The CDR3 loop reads CASSIQGVEGGYTF. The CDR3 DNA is TGTGCCAGTAGTATCCAGGGAGTGGAGGGCGGCTACACCTTC.

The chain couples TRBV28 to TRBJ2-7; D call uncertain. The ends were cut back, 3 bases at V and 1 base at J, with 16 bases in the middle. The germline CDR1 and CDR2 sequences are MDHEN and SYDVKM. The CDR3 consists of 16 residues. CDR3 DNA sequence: TGTGCCAGCAGTTTTCAAGGGTTTCCCTCTTCCTACGAGCAGTACTTC. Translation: CASSFQGFPSSYEQYF.

CDR3 sequence (DNA): TGTGCCAGCGGGACCGGGACCTACTACGAGCAGTACTTC. Its protein is CASGTGTYYEQYF. The V and J genes are TRBV11-2 and TRBJ2-7; the D call may be TRBD1 or TRBD2 (5 bases each). CDR1 SGHAT and CDR2 FQNNGV come from the germline V gene. The CDR3 is made up of 13 amino acids. Trimming pared 8 bases from V and 3 bases from J, leaving 14 bases between.

CDR3 in amino acids: CASSPGVGGAFF. Here the CDR3 DNA reads TGTGCCAGCAGTCCCGGGGTCGGCGGAGCTTTCTTT. This chain uses TRBV6-5 with TRBJ1-1; no reliable D call. CDR1 and CDR2 (germline): MNHEY, SVGAGI. V lost 5 bases, J lost 10 bases, and 14 bases lay in between. The CDR3 contains 12 residues.

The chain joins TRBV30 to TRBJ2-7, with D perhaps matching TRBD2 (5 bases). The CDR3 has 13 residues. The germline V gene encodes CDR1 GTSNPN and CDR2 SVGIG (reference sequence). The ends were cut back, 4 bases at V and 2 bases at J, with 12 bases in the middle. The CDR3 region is CAWTPGSTYEQYF. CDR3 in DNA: TGTGCCTGGACCCCGGGGTCGACCTACGAGCAGTACTTC.